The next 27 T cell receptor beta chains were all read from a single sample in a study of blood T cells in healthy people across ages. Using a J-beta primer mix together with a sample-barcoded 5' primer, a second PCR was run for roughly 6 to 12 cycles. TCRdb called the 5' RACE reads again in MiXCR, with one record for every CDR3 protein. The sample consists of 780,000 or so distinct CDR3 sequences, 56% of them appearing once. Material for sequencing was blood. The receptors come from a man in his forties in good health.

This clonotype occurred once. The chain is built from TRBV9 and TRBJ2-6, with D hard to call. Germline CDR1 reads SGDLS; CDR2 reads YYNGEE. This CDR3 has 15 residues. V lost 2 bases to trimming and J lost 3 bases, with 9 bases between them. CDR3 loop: CASSVQLLGANVLTF. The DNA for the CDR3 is TGTGCCAGCAGCGTCCAGTTACTTGGGGCCAACGTCCTGACTTTC.

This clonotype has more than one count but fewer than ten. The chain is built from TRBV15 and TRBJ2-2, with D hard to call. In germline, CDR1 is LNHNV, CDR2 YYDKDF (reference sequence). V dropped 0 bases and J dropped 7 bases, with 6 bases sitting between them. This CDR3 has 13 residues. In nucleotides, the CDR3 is TGTGCCACCAGCAGAGATTCTGGCGGGGAGCTGTTTTTT. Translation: CATSRDSGGELFF.

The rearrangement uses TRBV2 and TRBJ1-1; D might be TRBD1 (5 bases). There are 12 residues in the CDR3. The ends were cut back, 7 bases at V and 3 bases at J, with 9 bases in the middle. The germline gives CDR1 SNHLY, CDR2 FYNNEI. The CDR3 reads CASKGSYTEAFF. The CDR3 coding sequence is TGTGCCAGCAAGGGGAGTTACACTGAAGCTTTCTTT.

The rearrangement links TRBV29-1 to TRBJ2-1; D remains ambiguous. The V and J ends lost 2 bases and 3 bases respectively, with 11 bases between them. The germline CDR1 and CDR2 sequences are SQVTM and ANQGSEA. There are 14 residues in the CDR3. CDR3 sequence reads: CSVETTASYNEQFF. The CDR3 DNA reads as TGCAGCGTTGAAACTACCGCCAGCTACAATGAGCAGTTCTTC.

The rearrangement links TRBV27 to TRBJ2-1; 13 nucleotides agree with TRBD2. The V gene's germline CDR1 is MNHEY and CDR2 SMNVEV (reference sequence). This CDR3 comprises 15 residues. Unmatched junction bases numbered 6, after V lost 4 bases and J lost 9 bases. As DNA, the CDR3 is TGTGCCAGCAGTTGGTCCGGGACTAGCGGGATTGAGCAGTTCTTC. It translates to CASSWSGTSGIEQFF.

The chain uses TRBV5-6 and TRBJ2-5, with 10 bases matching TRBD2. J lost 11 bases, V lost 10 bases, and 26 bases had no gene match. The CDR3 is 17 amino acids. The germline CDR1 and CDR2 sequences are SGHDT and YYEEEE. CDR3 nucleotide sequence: TGTGCCTCGACAACTAGCGGGGCCTTGCCTCGGTACAATGAGCAGTACTTC. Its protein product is CASTTSGALPRYNEQYF.

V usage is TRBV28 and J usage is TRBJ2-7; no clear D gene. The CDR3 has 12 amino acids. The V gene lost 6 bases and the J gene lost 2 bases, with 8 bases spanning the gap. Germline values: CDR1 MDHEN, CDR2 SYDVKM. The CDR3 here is CASSIYTYEQYF. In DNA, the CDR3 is TGTGCCAGCAGCATTTACACCTACGAGCAGTACTTC. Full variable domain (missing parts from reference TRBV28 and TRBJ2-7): DVKVTQSSRYLVKRTGEKVFLECVQDMDHENMFWYRQDPGLGLRLIYFSYDVKMKEKGDIPEGYSVSREKKERFSLILESASTNQTSMYLCASSIYTYEQYFGPGTRLTVT.

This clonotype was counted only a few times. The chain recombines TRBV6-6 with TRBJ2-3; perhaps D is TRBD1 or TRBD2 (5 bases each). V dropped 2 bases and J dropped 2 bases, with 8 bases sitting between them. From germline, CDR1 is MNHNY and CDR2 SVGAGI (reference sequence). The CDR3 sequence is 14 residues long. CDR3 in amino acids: CASSYEGFTDTQYF. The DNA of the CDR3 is TGTGCCAGCAGTTACGAGGGGTTCACAGATACGCAGTATTTT.

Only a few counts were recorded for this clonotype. In DNA form, the CDR3 reads TGTGCCACCAGCAGAGGACGGGGTCCGATGGAGACCCAGTACTTC. Residues: CATSRGRGPMETQYF. The rearrangement links TRBV24-1 to TRBJ2-5, with D maybe TRBD2 (5 bases). Germline CDR1 reads KGHDR; CDR2 reads SFDVKD. V was clipped by 7 bases and J by 5 bases, with 19 bases between them. CDR3 length: 15 amino acids.

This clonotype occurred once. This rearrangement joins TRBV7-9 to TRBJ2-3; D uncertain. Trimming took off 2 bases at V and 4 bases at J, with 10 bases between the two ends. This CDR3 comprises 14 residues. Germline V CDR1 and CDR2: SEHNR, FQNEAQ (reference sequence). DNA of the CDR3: TGTGCCAGCAGCTTACAAGCCACCGCAGATACGCAGTATTTT. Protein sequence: CASSLQATADTQYF.

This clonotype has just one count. The CDR3 sequence: CASSPLSAQGAWEQFF. The CDR3 bases are TGTGCCAGCAGTCCATTATCGGCACAGGGGGCATGGGAGCAGTTCTTC. The chain uses TRBV28 and TRBJ2-1; 9 nucleotides line up with TRBD1. There are 16 residues in the CDR3. The germline V gene has CDR1 MDHEN and CDR2 SYDVKM. The trim removed 5 bases at V and 10 bases at J, leaving 15 bases unmatched.

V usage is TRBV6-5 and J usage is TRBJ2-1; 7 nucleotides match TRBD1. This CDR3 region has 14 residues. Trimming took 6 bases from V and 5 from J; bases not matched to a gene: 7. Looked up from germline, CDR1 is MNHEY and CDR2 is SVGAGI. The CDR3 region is CASRPTGQNNEQFF. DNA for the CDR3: TGTGCCAGCAGACCGACGGGACAGAACAATGAGCAGTTCTTC.

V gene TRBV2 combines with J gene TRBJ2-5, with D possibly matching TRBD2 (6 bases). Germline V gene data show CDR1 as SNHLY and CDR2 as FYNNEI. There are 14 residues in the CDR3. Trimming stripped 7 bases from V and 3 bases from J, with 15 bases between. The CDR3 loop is CASTPGDREETQYF. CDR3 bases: TGTGCCAGCACCCCGGGGGACCGTGAAGAGACCCAGTACTTC.

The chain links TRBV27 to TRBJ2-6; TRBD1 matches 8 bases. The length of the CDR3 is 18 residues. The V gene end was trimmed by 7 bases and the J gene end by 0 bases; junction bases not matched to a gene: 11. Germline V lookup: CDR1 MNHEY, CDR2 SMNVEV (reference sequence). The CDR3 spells CASTSVDRVISGANVLTF. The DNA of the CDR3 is TGTGCCAGCACCTCAGTGGACAGGGTGATCTCTGGGGCCAACGTCCTGACTTTC.

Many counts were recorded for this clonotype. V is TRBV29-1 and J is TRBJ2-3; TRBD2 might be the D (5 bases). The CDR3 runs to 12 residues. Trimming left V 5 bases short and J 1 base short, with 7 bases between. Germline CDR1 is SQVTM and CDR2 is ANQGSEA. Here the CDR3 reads CSVTRGTDTQYF. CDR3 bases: TGCAGCGTTACGCGGGGCACAGATACGCAGTATTTT.

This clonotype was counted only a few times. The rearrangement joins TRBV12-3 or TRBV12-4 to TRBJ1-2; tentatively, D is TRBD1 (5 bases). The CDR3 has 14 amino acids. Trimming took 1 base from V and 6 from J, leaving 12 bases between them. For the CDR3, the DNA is TGTGCCAGCAGTTTAGGGCAGGGTTACGATGGCTACACCTTC. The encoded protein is CASSLGQGYDGYTF.

CDR3 loop: CASGPNHLDGIKNIQYF. In DNA, the CDR3 is TGTGCCAGCGGACCCAACCATCTGGACGGAATCAAAAACATTCAGTACTTC. V is TRBV25-1 and J is TRBJ2-4; D unresolved. V lost 8 bases and J lost 3, with 23 bases in between. The CDR3 is made up of 17 amino acids. Per germline, CDR1 MGHDK and CDR2 SYGVNS.

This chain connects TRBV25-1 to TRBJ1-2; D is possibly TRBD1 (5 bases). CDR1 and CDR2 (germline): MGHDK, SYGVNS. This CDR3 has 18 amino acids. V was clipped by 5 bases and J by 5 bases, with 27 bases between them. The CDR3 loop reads CASSPNGGVKVKRYGYTF. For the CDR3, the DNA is TGTGCCAGCAGTCCGAACGGAGGGGTTAAGGTAAAGCGATATGGCTACACCTTC.

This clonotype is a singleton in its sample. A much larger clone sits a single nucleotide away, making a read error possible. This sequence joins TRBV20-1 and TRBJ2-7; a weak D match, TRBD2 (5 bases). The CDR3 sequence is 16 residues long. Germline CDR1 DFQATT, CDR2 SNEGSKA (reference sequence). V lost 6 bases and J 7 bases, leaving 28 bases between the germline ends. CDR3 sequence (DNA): TGCAGTGCCGTGGTGCGAGCGGCCGGCTCCTACAATGAGCAGTACTTC. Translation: CSAVVRAAGSYNEQYF.

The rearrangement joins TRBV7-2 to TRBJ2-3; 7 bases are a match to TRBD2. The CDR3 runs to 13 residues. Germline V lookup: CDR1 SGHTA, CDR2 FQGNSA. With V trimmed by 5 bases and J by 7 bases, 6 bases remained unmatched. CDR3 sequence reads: CASSQGLSNTQYF. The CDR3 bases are TGTGCCAGCAGCCAGGGACTATCAAATACGCAGTATTTT.

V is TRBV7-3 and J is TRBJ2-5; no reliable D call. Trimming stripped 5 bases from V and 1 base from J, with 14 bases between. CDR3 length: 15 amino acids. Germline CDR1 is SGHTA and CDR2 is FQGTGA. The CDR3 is CASSPWGNRQETQYF. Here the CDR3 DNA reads TGTGCCAGCAGCCCTTGGGGAAACCGCCAAGAGACCCAGTACTTC. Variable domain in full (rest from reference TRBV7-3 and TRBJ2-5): GAGVSQTPSNKVTEKGKYVELRCDPISGHTALYWYRQSLGQGPEFLIYFQGTGAADDSGLPNDRFFAVRPEGSVSTLKIQRTERGDSAVYLCASSPWGNRQETQYFGPGTRLLVL.

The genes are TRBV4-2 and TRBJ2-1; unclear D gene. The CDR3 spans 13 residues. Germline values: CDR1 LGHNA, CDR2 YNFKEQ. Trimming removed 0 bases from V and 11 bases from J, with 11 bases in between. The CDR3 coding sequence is TGTGCCAGCAGCCAAGACCTGAGCCCTAAGCAGTTCTTC. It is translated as CASSQDLSPKQFF.

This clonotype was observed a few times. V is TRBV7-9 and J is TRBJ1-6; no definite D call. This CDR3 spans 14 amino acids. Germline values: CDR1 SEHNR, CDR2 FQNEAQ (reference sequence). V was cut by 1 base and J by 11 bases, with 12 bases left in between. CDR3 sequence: CASSLDAHAAPLHF. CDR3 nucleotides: TGTGCCAGCAGCTTAGACGCCCATGCAGCACCCCTCCACTTT.

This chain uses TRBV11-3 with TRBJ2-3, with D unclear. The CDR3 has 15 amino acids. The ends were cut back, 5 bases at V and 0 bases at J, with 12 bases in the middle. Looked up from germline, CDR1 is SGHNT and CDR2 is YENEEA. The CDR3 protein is CASSPDSHSTDTQYF. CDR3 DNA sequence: TGTGCCAGCAGCCCGGATTCCCACAGCACAGATACGCAGTATTTT.

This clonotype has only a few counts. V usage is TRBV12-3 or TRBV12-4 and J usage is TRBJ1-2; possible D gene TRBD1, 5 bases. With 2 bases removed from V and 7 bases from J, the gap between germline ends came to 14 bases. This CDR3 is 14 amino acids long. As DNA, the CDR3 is TGTGCCAGCAGTTTAACTGGGCAGGGTGGTGGCTACACCTTC. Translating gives CASSLTGQGGGYTF.

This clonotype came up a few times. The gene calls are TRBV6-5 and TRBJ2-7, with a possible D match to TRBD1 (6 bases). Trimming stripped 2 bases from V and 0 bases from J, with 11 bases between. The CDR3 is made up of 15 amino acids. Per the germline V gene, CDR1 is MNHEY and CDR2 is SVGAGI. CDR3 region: CASSYAGTLSYEQYF. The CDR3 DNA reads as TGTGCCAGCAGTTACGCCGGGACACTCTCCTACGAGCAGTACTTC.

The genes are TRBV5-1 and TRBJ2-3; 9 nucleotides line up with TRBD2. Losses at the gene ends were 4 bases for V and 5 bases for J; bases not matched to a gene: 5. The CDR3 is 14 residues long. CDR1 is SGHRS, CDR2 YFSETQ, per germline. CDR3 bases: TGCGCCAGCAGCGCGGGGGGGCAGGAAGATACGCAGTATTTT. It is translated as CASSAGGQEDTQYF.